This T cell receptor (beta chain) was documented in a study of Ad26.COV2.S vaccination and SARS-CoV-2 variants. Described treatment: 15 to 20 received Ad26.COV2.S at low or high dose, single or two shots; roughly 5 received placebo; per-sample allocation not given. Day 63 after the first vaccine or placebo injection was the time point for sampling. Germline values: CDR1 SGHDT, CDR2 YYEEEE. V was trimmed by 0 bases and J by 3 bases, leaving 10 bases between them. This CDR3 is 14 amino acids long. Only in-frame clones appear in the TCRdb table, and some are missing; sequencing was by immunoSEQ multiplex PCR. The sample lists 440,000 or so clones, 80% to 95% occurring once.

The receptor was derived from a person aged 18-60 years who received the Ad26.COV2.S COVID-19 vaccine or a placebo. The V call is TRBV5-6, the J call TRBJ2-7; perhaps TRBD1 as D (5 bases). The sample was peripheral blood, taken in a trial of Ad26.COV2.S vaccine versus placebo. In DNA, the CDR3 is TGTGCCAGCAGCTTGGGACAGCCTAACTACGAGCAGTACTTC. It codes for CASSLGQPNYEQYF.